These 23 T cell receptor beta chains were sequenced from one sample in a study of low-dose radiotherapy and immunotherapy resistance in tumors. The time point denotes: after trial treatment. The treatment denotes: LDRT plus nivolumab, ipilimumab, low-dose cyclophosphamide and aspirin (RACIN trial). Both TCRalpha and TCRbeta chains were reverse transcribed with V-gene-specific primers. The PCR that amplified TCRs ran for 20 cycles, relying on a constant-region primer and a V-primer adapter. TCRdb re-analysed the reads in MiXCR, keeping a single row per CDR3 protein. Here the sample spans about 58,000 distinct CDR3 sequences, around a quarter being singletons. Sequenced here: PBMCs, sampled after low-dose radiotherapy plus immunotherapy. The receptors were gathered from a male donor with prostate cancer.

In this sample, this clonotype turned up many times. The chain uses TRBV6-2 or TRBV6-3 and TRBJ2-3; TRBD2 matches 12 bases. V was clipped by 5 bases and J by 6 bases; unmatched bases: 9. CDR1 and CDR2 (germline): MNHEY, SVGEGT. This CDR3 is 16 amino acids long. The CDR3 here is CASSDTLGLAGDTQYF. CDR3 in DNA: TGTGCCAGCAGTGACACCCTCGGACTAGCGGGGGATACGCAGTATTTT.

This clonotype occurred many times. This chain links TRBV9 with TRBJ2-1; tentatively, D is TRBD1 (6 bases). The ends were cut back, 4 bases at V and 5 bases at J, with 7 bases in the middle. This CDR3 comprises 12 residues. CDR1 is SGDLS and CDR2 is YYNGEE in the germline V gene. CDR3 DNA: TGTGCCAGCAGCCCAGGGGACAATGAGCAGTTCTTC. Translation gives CASSPGDNEQFF.

In its sample, this clonotype was seen many times. The rearrangement links TRBV5-1 to TRBJ2-5; 10 positions match TRBD2. This CDR3 region has 17 residues. Germline V CDR1 and CDR2: SGHRS, YFSETQ. V gave up 4 bases and J gave up 5 bases; unmatched junction bases: 14. Written as DNA, the CDR3 is TGCGCCAGCAGCCCGCCTAATAGCGGGGGGCCAGGGGAGACCCAGTACTTC. This encodes CASSPPNSGGPGETQYF.

This clonotype came up a few times. The rearrangement joins TRBV27 to TRBJ2-7; the match to TRBD2 covers 9 bases. The CDR3 has 14 residues. The J segment lost 4 bases and the V segment lost 4 bases, leaving 5 bases of the junction unmatched. Germline assignment: CDR1 MNHEY and CDR2 SMNVEV (reference sequence). The CDR3 loop is CASSSVREGYEQYF. The CDR3 DNA follows: TGTGCCAGCAGTTCCGTGCGGGAGGGATACGAGCAGTACTTC.

The table lists this clonotype with many counts. One junction end disagrees with the germline gene, perhaps due to a read error. J is TRBJ2-2 and V is TRBV12-3 or TRBV12-4; D might be TRBD2 (5 bases). CDR3 size: 13 residues. In DNA form, the CDR3 reads TGTGCCAGCAGTCTAGCAAACACCGGGGAGCTGTTTTTT. This codes for CASSLANTGELFF.

This clonotype was seen ten or more times. The gene calls are TRBV14 and TRBJ1-1; D is undetermined. Germline V gene data show CDR1 as SGHDN and CDR2 as FVKESK. Trimming removed 5 bases at V and 1 base at J, with 8 bases between. The CDR3 is 13 amino acids. CDR3 nucleotides: TGTGCCAGCAGCGCCAAGAGGAACACTGAAGCTTTCTTT. Translated, it gives CASSAKRNTEAFF.

This clonotype was found many times. The chain recombines TRBV7-2 with TRBJ2-5; possible D gene TRBD2, 6 bases. This CDR3 comprises 12 residues. Deletions cut 7 bases from V and 7 bases from J, with 13 bases between. Germline values: CDR1 SGHTA, CDR2 FQGNSA. CDR3 loop: CASTSLEGTQYF. CDR3 coding DNA: TGTGCCAGCACCTCATTGGAGGGGACCCAGTACTTC.

This clonotype appeared many times. The chain links TRBV4-1 to TRBJ1-5; D ambiguous. The ends were cut back, 0 bases at V and 3 bases at J, with 6 bases in the middle. CDR3 length equals 14 residues. CDR1 and CDR2 (germline): MGHRA, YSYEKL. DNA of the CDR3: TGCGCCAGCAGCCAAGACAGCTACAATCAGCCCCAGCATTTT. Its protein is CASSQDSYNQPQHF.

Many counts were recorded for this clonotype. The V call is TRBV12-3 or TRBV12-4, the J call TRBJ2-4; D gene uncertain. The CDR3 totals 15 residues. V was clipped by 3 bases and J by 7 bases, with 16 bases between them. CDR3 region: CASSLRIGVRNIQYF. Here the CDR3 DNA reads TGTGCCAGCAGTTTGAGAATTGGGGTGCGTAACATTCAGTACTTC.

This clonotype was picked up many times. The chain employs TRBV6-6 and TRBJ2-2; tentative D call: TRBD1 (6 bases). The V end was cut by 6 bases, the J end by 4 bases, with 18 bases between. The CDR3 sequence is 16 residues long. Germline CDR1 reads MNHNY; CDR2 reads SVGAGI (reference sequence). The chain's CDR3 is CASSQPQGVGTGELFF. The DNA of the CDR3 is TGTGCCAGCAGCCAACCACAGGGTGTTGGCACCGGGGAGCTGTTTTTT.

The V call is TRBV11-3, the J call TRBJ2-1; 12 positions match TRBD2. The junction had 22 bases not matched to a gene; V was cut back by 4 bases and J by 6 bases. The length of the CDR3 is 21 residues. Germline CDR1 reads SGHNT; CDR2 reads YENEEA. The CDR3, as DNA: TGTGCCAGCAGCTACAGAGACGGCCCGGGACTAGCGGGCTTTCGTCGCAATGAGCAGTTCTTC. It encodes CASSYRDGPGLAGFRRNEQFF.

This clonotype has at least ten counts. The rearrangement uses TRBV7-2 and TRBJ2-7; no clear D. Looked up from germline, CDR1 is SGHTA and CDR2 is FQGNSA. The CDR3 has 13 residues. V was pared by 6 bases and J by 6 bases, with 15 bases between. Here the CDR3 reads CASRTTSGTEQYF. The CDR3 nucleotides read TGTGCCAGCAGGACAACCTCAGGTACCGAGCAGTACTTC. The full variable domain, in which reference TRBV7-2 and TRBJ2-7 provide the parts outside the CDR3, is GAGVSQSPSNKVTEKGKDVELRCDPISGHTALYWYRQSLGQGLEFLIYFQGNSAPDKSGLPSDRFSAERTGGSVSTLTIQRTQQEDSAVYLCASRTTSGTEQYFGPGTRLTVT.

In this sample, this clonotype turned up many times. This chain joins TRBV7-9 and TRBJ2-3; possibly TRBD1 for D (6 bases). Trimming cost V 2 bases and J 2 bases, with 8 bases left between them. The CDR3 is made up of 14 amino acids. The germline CDR1 and CDR2 sequences are SEHNR and FQNEAQ (reference sequence). This chain's CDR3 is CASSLNRDTDTQYF. The CDR3 DNA follows: TGTGCCAGCAGCTTAAACAGGGACACAGATACGCAGTATTTT.

At least ten counts were recorded for this clonotype. The chain links TRBV28 to TRBJ2-1; D possibly corresponds to TRBD2 (5 bases). This CDR3 contains 13 residues. Trimming took 6 bases from V and 5 from J, leaving 11 bases between them. CDR1 is MDHEN and CDR2 is SYDVKM in the germline V gene. Here the CDR3 DNA reads TGTGCCAGCAGCCTGGACTGGAACAATGAGCAGTTCTTC. Its translation is CASSLDWNNEQFF.

As regards this clonotype: A far larger clone differs by one base, so this is likely a read error. The chain combines TRBV11-3 with TRBJ2-7; D is unclear. V dropped 0 bases and J dropped 7 bases, with 13 bases sitting between them. The CDR3 loop spans 14 amino acids. The V gene's germline CDR1 is SGHNT and CDR2 YENEEA. The CDR3 region has the DNA TGTGCCAGCAGCTTAGATGCGGCCAACAATGAGCAGTACTTC. Its protein product is CASSLDAANNEQYF.

The sample holds many counts of this clonotype. J is TRBJ2-3 and V is TRBV6-8; D unclear. The CDR3 has 12 residues. V was shortened by 0 bases and J by 4 bases, with 2 bases between the two germline ends. CDR1 is MNHGY and CDR2 is SAAAGT in the germline V gene. The CDR3 sequence is CASSYSSDTQYF. The CDR3 DNA reads TGTGCCAGCAGTTACTCGTCAGATACGCAGTATTTT.

By share, this clonotype counts as medium-sized. The chain recombines TRBV7-9 with TRBJ2-1; 10 bases align to TRBD2. Germline lookup yields CDR1 SEHNR and CDR2 FQNEAQ (reference sequence). V was clipped by 5 bases and J by 7 bases; unmatched bases: 17. The CDR3 is 18 amino acids. The CDR3 reads CASSPGVAGGRVLNEQFF. In DNA, the CDR3 is TGTGCCAGCAGCCCCGGGGTAGCGGGAGGCCGAGTCTTGAATGAGCAGTTCTTC.

This clonotype was seen many times. The V and J genes are TRBV11-3 and TRBJ2-5, with D possibly matching TRBD1 (6 bases). Trimming removed 1 base at V and 4 bases at J, with 13 bases between. Germline CDR1 and CDR2: SGHNT and YENEEA. The CDR3 sequence is 15 residues long. CDR3 amino acids: CASSLGLGRGETQYF. In DNA, the CDR3 is TGTGCCAGCAGCTTAGGATTGGGCAGGGGAGAGACCCAGTACTTC.

The chain recombines TRBV3-1 with TRBJ2-1, with 9 bases identical to TRBD1. Germline V gene data show CDR1 as LGHDT and CDR2 as YNNKEL (reference sequence). The CDR3 is made up of 13 amino acids. V was pared by 8 bases and J by 8 bases, with 7 bases of the junction left unmatched. The CDR3 region has the DNA TGTGCCAGCCAAACACAGGGGGCCGATGAGCAGTTCTTC. Protein: CASQTQGADEQFF.

This clonotype was counted many times. This chain connects TRBV10-3 to TRBJ2-7, with no clear D. CDR3 length: 16 amino acids. V was pared by 3 bases and J by 2 bases, with 17 bases between. In germline, CDR1 is ENHRY, CDR2 SYGVKD. CDR3 DNA sequence: TGTGCCATCAGTGACAGCAAGGGCGGCGTGCCCTACGAGCAGTACTTC. Protein sequence: CAISDSKGGVPYEQYF.

This clonotype has at least ten counts. The chain uses TRBV5-1 and TRBJ2-1; a weak D match, TRBD1 (5 bases). V lost 1 base, J lost 8 bases, and 13 bases lay in between. The CDR3 is made up of 14 amino acids. Germline CDR1 SGHRS, CDR2 YFSETQ. The CDR3 sequence: CASSLLFKGDEQFF. CDR3 DNA: TGCGCCAGCAGCTTGTTGTTCAAAGGGGATGAGCAGTTCTTC. Using reference TRBV5-1 and TRBJ2-1 for the parts outside the CDR3, the full variable domain is KAGVTQTPRYLIKTRGQQVTLSCSPISGHRSVSWYQQTPGQGLQFLFEYFSETQRNKGNFPGRFSGRQFSNSRSEMNVSTLELGDSALYLCASSLLFKGDEQFFGPGTRLTVL.

This clonotype occurred many times. The chain uses TRBV5-4 and TRBJ2-5; D remains ambiguous. The CDR3 length is 16 residues. Germline CDR1 reads SGHNT; CDR2 reads YYREEE (reference sequence). Trimming took 4 bases from V and 1 from J, leaving 17 bases between them. As DNA, the CDR3 is TGTGCCAGCAGCCCACGGGTCGGCGGTTCCCAAGAGACCCAGTACTTC. Its translation: CASSPRVGGSQETQYF.

This clonotype was observed many times. The chain couples TRBV6-2 or TRBV6-3 to TRBJ2-7; a weak D match, TRBD2 (5 bases). V lost 7 bases, J lost 1 base, and 11 bases lay in between. The CDR3 loop spans 13 amino acids. Germline V CDR1 and CDR2: MNHEY, SVGEGT. The CDR3 nucleotides are TGTGCCAGCAAGAGGGCCGATTCCTACGAGCAGTACTTC. It translates to CASKRADSYEQYF.